This TCR beta chain was retrieved from a study of T-cell reconstitution after alpha-beta-depleted transplantation in children (dated by TCRdb to about 2016). Context from the whole study: The study quantitatively tracked T-cell immune reconstitution after TCRalphabeta/CD19-depleted allogeneic hematopoietic cell transplantation in children using TCR repertoire profiling.

A remark on this clonotype: This receptor's antigen is unknown. One base away there is no much larger clone; base qualities are not given.

The CDR3 spans 18 residues, from the cysteine through the phenylalanine. The only DNA kept is the CDR3, 54 bases in frame from the first base. Germline trimming: 10 bases from V, 5 bases from J; junction bases outside gene matches: 18. Libraries were built with PCR. The sequencer was an Illumina HiSeq 2500. TCR libraries were prepared with molecular barcoding, using unique molecular identifiers to normalize TCRbeta repertoire quantification. The raw public reads went through TCRdb reprocessing: fastp at Q25, MiXCR clone calling, in-frame beta chains kept. For every CDR3 protein sequence, its rows merge into one entry that carries the most common genes and DNA. Counted in this sample were approximately 640,000 distinct CDR3 sequences; around 16% of them appeared once. The ten largest clones take up around 0.96% of the sample.

Recombination connected TRBV12-3 or TRBV12-4 to TRBJ2-1; 12 central bases correspond to TRBD2. This TCR came from a human donor who donated a stem cell graft to a child with acute myeloid leukemia. The sequencing used PBMCs from the stem cell graft donor, collected from the stem cell graft. The CDR3 is CAICSRLAGARRDNEQFF. The nucleotide sequence is given as TGTGCCATCTGTTCAAGACTAGCGGGGGCAAGGAGGGACAATGAGCAGTTCTTC.